The text below deals with one T cell receptor (beta chain). Its cognate antigen is unknown. The sorted regulatory T cells were CD4+, CD25-high and CD127-low, with genomic DNA sequenced. The sample belongs to a study of regulatory and conventional T cells in RAG deficiency. The CDR3 loop spans 13 amino acids. Germline V gene sequence: CDR1 MNHNS, CDR2 SASEGT. The V and J ends lost 5 bases and 5 bases respectively, with 12 bases between them. Study findings and constraints: Control T-cell subsets had markedly higher Shannon entropy and lower Simpson indices than RAG-deficient patients. Patient subsets had shorter CDR3s; Omenn Treg-Tconv overlap exceeded 80%. Treg unique TCR beta sequences were about 110-fold fewer in Omenn syndrome and CID/AS patients than controls.

Method: immunoSEQ multiplex PCR; TCRdb's copy keeps in-frame clones and lacks some. The sample shows about 12,000 clones, roughly 94% of them seen only once. The same data also contributed to another study, on regulatory T cells. According to that study: Primers: 52 TRBV forward and 13 TRBJ reverse. In patients, unique TRB V-J pairs were restricted and V/J usage skewed, especially in Tregs.

Sequencing was performed on CD127- CD25+ CD4+ Tregs sorted from blood. This chain uses TRBV6-1 with TRBJ1-1; TRBD1 is a possible D gene (5 bases). This clonotype was obtained from a human donor in good health. DNA for the CDR3: TGTGCCAGCAGTATGAAGGACATTACTGAAGCTTTCTTT. This sequence encodes CASSMKDITEAFF.